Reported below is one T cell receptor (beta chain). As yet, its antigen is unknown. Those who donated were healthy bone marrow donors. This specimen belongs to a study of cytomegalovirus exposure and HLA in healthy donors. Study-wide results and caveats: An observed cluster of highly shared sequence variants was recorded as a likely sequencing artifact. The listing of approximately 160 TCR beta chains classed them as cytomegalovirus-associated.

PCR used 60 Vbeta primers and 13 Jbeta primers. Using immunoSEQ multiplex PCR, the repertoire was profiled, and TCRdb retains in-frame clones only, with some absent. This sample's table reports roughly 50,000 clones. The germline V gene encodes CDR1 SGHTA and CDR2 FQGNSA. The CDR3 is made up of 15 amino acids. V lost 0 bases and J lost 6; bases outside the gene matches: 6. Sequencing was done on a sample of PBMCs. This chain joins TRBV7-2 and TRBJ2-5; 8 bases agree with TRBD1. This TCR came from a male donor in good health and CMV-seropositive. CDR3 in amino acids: CASSLARTGGKTQYF. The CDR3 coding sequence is TGTGCCAGCAGCTTAGCCCGAACAGGGGGTAAGACCCAGTACTTC. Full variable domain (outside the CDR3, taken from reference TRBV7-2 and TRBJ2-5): GAGVSQSPSNKVTEKGKDVELRCDPISGHTALYWYRQSLGQGLEFLIYFQGNSAPDKSGLPSDRFSAERTGGSVSTLTIQRTQQEDSAVYLCASSLARTGGKTQYFGPGTRLLVL.